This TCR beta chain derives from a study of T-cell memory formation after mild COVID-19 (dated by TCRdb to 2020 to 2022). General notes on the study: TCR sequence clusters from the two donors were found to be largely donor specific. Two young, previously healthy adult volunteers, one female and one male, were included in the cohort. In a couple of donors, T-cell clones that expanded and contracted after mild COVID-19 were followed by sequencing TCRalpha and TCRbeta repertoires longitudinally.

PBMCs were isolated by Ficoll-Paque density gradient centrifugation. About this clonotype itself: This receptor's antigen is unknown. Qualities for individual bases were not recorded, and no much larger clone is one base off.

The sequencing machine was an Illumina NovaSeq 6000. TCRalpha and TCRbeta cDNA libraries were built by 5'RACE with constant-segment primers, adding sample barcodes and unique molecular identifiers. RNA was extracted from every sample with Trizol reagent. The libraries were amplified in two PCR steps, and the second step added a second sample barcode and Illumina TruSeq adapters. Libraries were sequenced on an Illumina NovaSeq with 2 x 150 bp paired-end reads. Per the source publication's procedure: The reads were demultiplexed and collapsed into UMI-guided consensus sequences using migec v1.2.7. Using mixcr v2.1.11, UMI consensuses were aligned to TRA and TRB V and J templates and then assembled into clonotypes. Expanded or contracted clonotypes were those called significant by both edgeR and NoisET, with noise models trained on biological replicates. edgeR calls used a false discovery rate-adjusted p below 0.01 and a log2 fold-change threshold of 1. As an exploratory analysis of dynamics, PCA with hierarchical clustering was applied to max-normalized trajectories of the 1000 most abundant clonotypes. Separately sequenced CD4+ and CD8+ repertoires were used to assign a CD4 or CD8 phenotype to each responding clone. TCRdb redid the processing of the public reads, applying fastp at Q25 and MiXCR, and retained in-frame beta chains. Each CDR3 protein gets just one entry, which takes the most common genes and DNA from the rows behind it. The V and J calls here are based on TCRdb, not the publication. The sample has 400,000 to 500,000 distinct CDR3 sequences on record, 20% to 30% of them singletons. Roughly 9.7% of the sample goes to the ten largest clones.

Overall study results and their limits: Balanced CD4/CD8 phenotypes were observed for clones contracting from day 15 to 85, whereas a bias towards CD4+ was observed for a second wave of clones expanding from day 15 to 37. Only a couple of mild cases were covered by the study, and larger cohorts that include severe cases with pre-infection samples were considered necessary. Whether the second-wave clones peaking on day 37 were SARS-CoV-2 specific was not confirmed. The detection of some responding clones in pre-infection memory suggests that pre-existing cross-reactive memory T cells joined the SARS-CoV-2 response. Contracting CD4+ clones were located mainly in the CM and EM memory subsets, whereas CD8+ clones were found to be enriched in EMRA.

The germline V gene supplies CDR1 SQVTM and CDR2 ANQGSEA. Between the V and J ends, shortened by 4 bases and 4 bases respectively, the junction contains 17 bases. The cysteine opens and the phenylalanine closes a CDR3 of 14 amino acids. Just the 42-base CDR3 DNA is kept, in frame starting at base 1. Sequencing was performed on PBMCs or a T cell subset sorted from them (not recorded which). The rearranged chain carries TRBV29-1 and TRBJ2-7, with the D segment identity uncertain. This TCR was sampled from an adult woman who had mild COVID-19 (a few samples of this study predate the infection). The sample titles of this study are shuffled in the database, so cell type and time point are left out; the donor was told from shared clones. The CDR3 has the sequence CSVGHIGPRYEQYF. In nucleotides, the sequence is TGCAGCGTTGGCCACATCGGGCCTCGGTACGAGCAGTACTTC.